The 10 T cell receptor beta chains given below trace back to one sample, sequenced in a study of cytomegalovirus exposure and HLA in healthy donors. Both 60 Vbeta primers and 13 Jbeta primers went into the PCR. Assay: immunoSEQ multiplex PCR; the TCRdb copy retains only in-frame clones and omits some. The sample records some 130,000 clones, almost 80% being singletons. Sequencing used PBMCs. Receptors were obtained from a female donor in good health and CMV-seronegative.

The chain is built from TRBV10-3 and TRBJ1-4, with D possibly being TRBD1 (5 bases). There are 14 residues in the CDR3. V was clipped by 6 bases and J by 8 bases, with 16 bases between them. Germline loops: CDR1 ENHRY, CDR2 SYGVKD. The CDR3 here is CAIRTDDIGEKLFF. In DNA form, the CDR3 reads TGTGCCATCAGGACAGACGACATCGGGGAAAAACTGTTTTTT.

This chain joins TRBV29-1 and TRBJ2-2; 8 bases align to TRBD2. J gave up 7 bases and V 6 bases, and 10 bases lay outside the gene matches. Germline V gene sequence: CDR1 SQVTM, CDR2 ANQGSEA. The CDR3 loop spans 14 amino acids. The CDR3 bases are TGCAGCGTCCGAGCGGGAGTAAGGGTCGGGGAGCTGTTTTTT. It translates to CSVRAGVRVGELFF.

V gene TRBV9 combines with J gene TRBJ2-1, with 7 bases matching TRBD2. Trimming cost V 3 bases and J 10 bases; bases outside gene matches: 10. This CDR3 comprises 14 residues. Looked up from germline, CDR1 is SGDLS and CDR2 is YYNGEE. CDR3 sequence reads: CASSGGGVESEQFF. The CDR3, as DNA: TGTGCCAGCAGCGGGGGGGGAGTAGAGAGCGAGCAGTTCTTC.

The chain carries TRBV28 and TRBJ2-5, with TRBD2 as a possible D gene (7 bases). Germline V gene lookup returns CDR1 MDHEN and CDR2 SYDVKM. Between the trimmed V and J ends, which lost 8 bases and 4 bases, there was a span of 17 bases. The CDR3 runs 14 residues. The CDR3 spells CASVTTGGTETQYF. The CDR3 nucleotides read TGTGCCAGCGTTACGACGGGGGGCACAGAGACCCAGTACTTC.

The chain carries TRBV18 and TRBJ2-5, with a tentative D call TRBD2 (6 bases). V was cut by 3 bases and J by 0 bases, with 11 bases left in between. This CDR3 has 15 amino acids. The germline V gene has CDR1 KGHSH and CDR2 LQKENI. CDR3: CASSPPGGYQETQYF. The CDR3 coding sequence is TGTGCCAGCTCACCCCCCGGAGGGTACCAAGAGACCCAGTACTTC.

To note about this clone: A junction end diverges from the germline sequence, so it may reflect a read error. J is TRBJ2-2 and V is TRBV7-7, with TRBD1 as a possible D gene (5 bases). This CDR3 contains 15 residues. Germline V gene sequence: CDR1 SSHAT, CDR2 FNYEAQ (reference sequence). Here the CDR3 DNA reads TGTGCTAGCAGCTCCGACAGATATAACACCGGGGAGCTGTTTTTT. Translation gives CASSSDRYNTGELFF. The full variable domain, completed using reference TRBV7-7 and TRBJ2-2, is GAGVSQSPRYKVTKRGQDVTLRCDPISSHATLYWYQQALGQGPEFLTYFNYEAQPDKSGLPSDRFSAERPEGSISTLTIQRTEQRDSAMYRCASSSDRYNTGELFFGEGSRLTVL.

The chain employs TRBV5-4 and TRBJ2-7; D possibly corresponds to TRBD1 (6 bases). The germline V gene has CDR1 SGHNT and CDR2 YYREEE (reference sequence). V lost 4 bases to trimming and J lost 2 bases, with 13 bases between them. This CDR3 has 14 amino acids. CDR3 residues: CASSLQDRPYEQYF. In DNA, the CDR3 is TGTGCCAGCAGCCTACAAGACAGGCCCTACGAGCAGTACTTC.

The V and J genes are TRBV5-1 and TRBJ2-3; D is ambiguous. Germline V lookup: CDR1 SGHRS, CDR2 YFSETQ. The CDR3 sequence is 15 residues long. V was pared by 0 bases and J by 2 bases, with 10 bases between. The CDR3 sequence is CASSLAIGTTDTQYF. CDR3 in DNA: TGCGCCAGCAGCTTGGCGATTGGCACCACAGATACGCAGTATTTT.

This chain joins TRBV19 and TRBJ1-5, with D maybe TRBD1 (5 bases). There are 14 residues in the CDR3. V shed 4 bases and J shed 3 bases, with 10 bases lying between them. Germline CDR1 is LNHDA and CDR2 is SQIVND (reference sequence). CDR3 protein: CASSTTGPNQPQHF. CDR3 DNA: TGTGCCAGTAGTACAACAGGACCCAATCAGCCCCAGCATTTT.

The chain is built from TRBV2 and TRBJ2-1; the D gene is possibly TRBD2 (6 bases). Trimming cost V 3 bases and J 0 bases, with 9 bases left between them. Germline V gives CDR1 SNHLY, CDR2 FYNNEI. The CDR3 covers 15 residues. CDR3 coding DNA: TGTGCCAGCAGTGAGCCTAGCGCCTCCTACAATGAGCAGTTCTTC. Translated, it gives CASSEPSASYNEQFF. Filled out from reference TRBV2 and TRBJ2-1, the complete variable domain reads EPEVTQTPSHQVTQMGQEVILRCVPISNHLYFYWYRQILGQKVEFLVSFYNNEISEKSEIFDDQFSVERPDGSNFTLKIRSTKLEDSAMYFCASSEPSASYNEQFFGPGTRLTVL.